This is a list of T cell receptor beta chains from one sample in a study of Ad26.COV2.S vaccination and SARS-CoV-2 variants. The data were produced by immunoSEQ multiplex PCR, yet TCRdb's version contains in-frame clones alone and is incomplete. The data contain some 45,000 clones, about 83% of them singletons. Sequencing used peripheral blood, obtained after recovery from COVID-19. Source of these receptors: a human donor who had recovered from COVID-19. The CDR3 runs from the conserved cysteine through the conserved F or W. A D gene is named only where the DNA matches it firmly. Clone sizes are given selectively: once, few, many, or a class where the clone is expanded.

-,TRBD1,TRBV24-1,TRBJ1-1,CATRTGQGTNTEAFF,TGTGCCACCAGGACCGGACAGGGAACGAACACTGAAGCTTTCTTT
-,TRBD1,TRBV28,TRBJ1-2,CASSTPWTGTYGYTF,TGTGCCAGCAGTACTCCCTGGACAGGGACGTATGGCTACACCTTC
once,TRBD1,TRBV28,TRBJ1-2,CASSLSGQGRQHYGYTF,TGTGCCAGCAGTTTATCGGGACAGGGGAGGCAGCACTATGGCTACACCTTC
-,-,TRBV5-1,TRBJ1-1,CASRTGDSLNTEAFF,TGCGCCAGCAGGACGGGAGACAGCCTGAACACTGAAGCTTTCTTT
-,TRBD1,TRBV10-3,TRBJ1-4,CAISDQTGVNEKLFF,TGTGCCATCAGTGACCAGACAGGGGTAAATGAAAAACTGTTTTTT
-,-,TRBV24-1,TRBJ2-3,CATSPLGTDTQYF,TGTGCCACCAGTCCGCTCGGCACAGATACGCAGTATTTT
-,-,TRBV7-2,TRBJ1-6,CASRVRVGDSPLHF,TGTGCCAGCAGGGTCAGGGTTGGGGATTCACCCCTCCACTTT
-,-,TRBV5-1,TRBJ2-3,CASLGSGGTDTQYF,TGCGCCAGCCTGGGAAGTGGGGGCACAGATACGCAGTATTTT
-,TRBD1,TRBV4-2,TRBJ1-2,CASSQGGQGRDYGYTF,TGTGCCAGCAGCCAAGGGGGACAGGGGCGCGACTATGGCTACACCTTC
-,-,TRBV5-1,TRBJ1-1,CASSLVQGEAFF,TGCGCCAGCAGCTTGGTGCAGGGGGAAGCTTTCTTT
-,TRBD1,TRBV19,TRBJ1-2,CASTTRTGNYGYTF,TGTGCCAGTACCACTCGGACAGGGAACTATGGCTACACCTTC
once,-,TRBV3-1/TRBV3-2,TRBJ1-5,CASSQDLIRAPNQPQHF,TGTGCCAGCAGCCAAGATCTTATAAGGGCTCCAAATCAGCCCCAGCATTTT
-,TRBD2,TRBV5-1,TRBJ2-5,CASTPGGSGPQETQYF,TGCGCCAGCACCCCGGGGGGGTCAGGGCCACAAGAGACCCAGTACTTC
few,TRBD1,TRBV6-4,TRBJ1-2,CASSDSTGVGYTF,TGTGCCAGCAGTGACTCTACAGGGGTTGGCTACACCTTC
-,-,TRBV6-5,TRBJ1-6,CASSYRGVGSPLHF,TGTGCCAGCAGTTACAGGGGGGTCGGGTCACCCCTCCACTTT
-,TRBD2,TRBV27,TRBJ2-1,CASRGGLAVGNEQFF,TGTGCCAGCAGGGGCGGACTAGCGGTAGGCAATGAGCAGTTCTTC
-,-,TRBV5-1,TRBJ1-1,CASRSTANTEAFF,TGCGCCAGCAGAAGCACGGCGAACACTGAAGCTTTCTTT
few,TRBD1,TRBV5-8,TRBJ2-5,CASSPGTVQETQYF,TGTGCCAGCAGCCCCGGGACAGTCCAAGAGACCCAGTACTTC
-,TRBD2,TRBV14,TRBJ2-1,CASSQGRLAGPEQFF,TGTGCCAGCAGCCAAGGGCGGCTAGCGGGACCAGAGCAGTTCTTC
-,-,TRBV24-1,TRBJ1-1,CATSDSTGNEAFF,TGTGCCACCAGTGATTCGACAGGTAATGAAGCTTTCTTT
-,-,TRBV29-1,TRBJ2-7,CSVGAGSYEQYF,TGCAGCGTTGGGGCCGGCTCCTACGAGCAGTACTTC
-,-,TRBV13,TRBJ2-7,CASSPWAGFMGEQYF,TGTGCCAGCAGCCCCTGGGCAGGGTTTATGGGAGAGCAGTACTTC
-,-,TRBV5-6,TRBJ1-2,CASSLEGVDYGYTF,TGTGCCAGCAGCTTGGAGGGAGTAGACTATGGCTACACCTTC
-,-,TRBV2,TRBJ1-2,CASSSRTPRGYGYTF,TGTGCCAGCAGTTCCCGGACCCCGAGAGGCTATGGCTACACCTTC
-,-,TRBV4-2,TRBJ2-3,CASSQEEWVVSDSTDTQYF,TGTGCCAGCAGCCAAGAAGAATGGGTCGTGAGCGACAGCACAGATACGCAGTATTTT
-,-,TRBV19,TRBJ1-1,CASSARRRTEAFF,TGTGCCAGTAGTGCTCGGAGGCGCACTGAAGCTTTCTTT
-,-,TRBV12-3/TRBV12-4,TRBJ2-3,CASGRLRTDTQYF,TGTGCCAGCGGTCGACTCCGCACAGATACGCAGTATTTT
-,-,TRBV4-1,TRBJ1-2,CASSQVIWESYGYTF,TGCGCCAGCAGCCAAGTGATTTGGGAATCCTATGGCTACACCTTC
-,TRBD2,TRBV7-2,TRBJ2-5,CASSSGTSGLETQYF,TGTGCCAGCAGCTCCGGGACTAGCGGGTTAGAGACCCAGTACTTC
-,-,TRBV6-5,TRBJ2-5,CASTNGLGQETQYF,TGTGCCAGCACCAACGGCCTGGGGCAAGAGACCCAGTACTTC
-,-,TRBV2,TRBJ1-2,CASSPTPGNGYTF,TGTGCCAGCAGTCCCACCCCAGGGAACGGCTACACCTTC
-,TRBD1,TRBV15,TRBJ1-1,CATSRGDRVSEAFF,TGTGCCACCAGCAGAGGAGACAGGGTCTCTGAAGCTTTCTTT
-,TRBD2,TRBV3-1/TRBV3-2,TRBJ2-3,CASSETSGRPDTQYF,TGTGCCAGCAGCGAGACTAGCGGGAGGCCAGATACGCAGTATTTT
-,-,TRBV6-1,TRBJ1-6,CASSEKSGAVTLHF,TGTGCCAGCAGTGAAAAGTCCGGGGCGGTGACCCTCCACTTT
-,TRBD1,TRBV20-1,TRBJ1-1,CSASSTGRGGTEAFF,TGCAGTGCTAGTTCGACAGGGCGAGGCGGCACTGAAGCTTTCTTT
-,-,TRBV6-5,TRBJ2-1,CASRRDEAYNEQFF,TGTGCCAGCCGCCGGGACGAAGCCTACAATGAGCAGTTCTTC
-,-,TRBV5-4,TRBJ1-3,CASSFFVPSSGNTIYF,TGTGCCAGCAGCTTTTTTGTTCCGAGCTCTGGAAACACCATATATTTT
once,TRBD1,TRBV9,TRBJ1-1,CASSVAGDRGRREAFF,TGTGCCAGCAGCGTAGCCGGGGACAGGGGGCGCCGTGAAGCTTTCTTT
-,TRBD1,TRBV12-3/TRBV12-4,TRBJ1-1,CASSGQGSAEAFF,TGTGCCAGCAGTGGACAGGGGAGTGCTGAAGCTTTCTTT
once,TRBD1,TRBV7-2,TRBJ2-2,CASSFKGGQGNTGELFF,TGTGCCAGCAGCTTCAAAGGAGGACAGGGAAACACCGGGGAGCTGTTTTTT
-,-,TRBV11-3,TRBJ2-6,CASSHRGANVLTF,TGTGCCAGCAGCCATAGAGGGGCCAACGTCCTGACTTTC
-,-,TRBV5-4,TRBJ1-2,CASRETGMGGYGYTF,TGTGCCAGCAGAGAAACAGGGATGGGCGGCTATGGCTACACCTTC
once,TRBD1,TRBV18,TRBJ2-3,CASSPPKGQGLGTSTDTQYF,TGTGCCAGCTCACCGCCTAAAGGACAGGGGCTTGGGACTAGCACAGATACGCAGTATTTT
-,-,TRBV6-6,TRBJ1-2,CASSYGWGVDSYGYTF,TGTGCCAGCAGTTATGGCTGGGGGGTGGATAGCTATGGCTACACCTTC
-,TRBD2,TRBV5-5,TRBJ2-3,CASTPKRGAPEDTQYF,TGTGCCAGCACCCCAAAGCGGGGGGCTCCGGAAGATACGCAGTATTTT
-,-,TRBV12-3/TRBV12-4,TRBJ1-2,CAIDRSYGYTF,TGTGCCATCGACAGATCTTATGGCTACACCTTC
few,-,TRBV6-6,TRBJ1-4,CASSRGGEKLFF,TGTGCCAGCAGTAGGGGTGGTGAAAAACTGTTTTTT
-,-,TRBV5-3,TRBJ2-1,CARSLTAHEQFF,TGTGCCAGAAGCTTGACGGCTCATGAGCAGTTCTTC
-,TRBD2,TRBV20-1,TRBJ2-1,CSASQLAGGSSYNEQFF,TGCAGTGCTAGTCAACTAGCGGGAGGCAGCTCCTACAATGAGCAGTTCTTC
-,-,TRBV27,TRBJ1-1,CASFEGTEAFF,TGTGCCAGCTTTGAAGGAACCGAAGCTTTCTTT
-,-,TRBV7-7,TRBJ2-1,CASSADRYNEQFF,TGTGCCAGCAGCGCGGACAGATACAATGAGCAGTTCTTC
-,-,TRBV19,TRBJ2-1,CASSTAGTSSYNEQFF,TGTGCCAGTAGTACGGCCGGGACGAGCTCCTACAATGAGCAGTTCTTC
-,-,TRBV13,TRBJ2-3,CASSPSRDGDTQYF,TGTGCCAGCAGCCCCAGTAGGGACGGGGATACGCAGTATTTT
-,-,TRBV2,TRBJ1-5,CASSVFAHQYSNQPQHF,TGTGCCAGCAGTGTGTTTGCACATCAATATAGCAATCAGCCCCAGCATTTT
-,-,TRBV9,TRBJ1-6,CASSVTGSANWSPLHF,TGTGCCAGCAGCGTAACAGGGTCGGCTAATTGGTCACCCCTCCACTTT
-,-,TRBV5-1,TRBJ1-1,CASSLDSSWNTEAFF,TGCGCCAGCAGCTTGGATTCTTCTTGGAACACTGAAGCTTTCTTT
-,-,TRBV28,TRBJ2-5,CASSLRRETQYF,TGTGCCAGCAGTTTAAGGAGGGAGACCCAGTACTTC